The sequence of this TCR beta chain was determined in a study of cytomegalovirus exposure and HLA in healthy donors. The PCR employed 60 Vbeta primers together with 13 Jbeta primers. Method: immunoSEQ multiplex PCR; TCRdb's copy keeps in-frame clones and lacks some. The repertoire table contains under 70,000 clones. Of note for this clone: The target antigen is unknown.

Germline loops: CDR1 MDHEN, CDR2 SYDVKM. CDR3 length: 14 residues. With V trimmed by 6 bases and J by 10 bases, 4 bases remained unmatched. Study findings and constraints: According to a later analysis, most TCR beta chains associated with CMV appeared HLA-restricted. Several of the most significant clusters were apparently associated with common viral pathogens in a later analysis.

Material: PBMCs. The chain has TRBV28 and TRBJ1-6; 12 bases agree with TRBD1. The clonotype was recovered from a woman aged 18-29 years in good health and CMV-seronegative. Here the CDR3 DNA reads TGTGCCAGCAGGTCCGGGACAGGGGGCTCACCCCTCCACTTT. Protein: CASRSGTGGSPLHF.